The subject of this entry is one TCR beta chain. This entry is derived from a study of blood T cell repertoires in COVID-19. The overall study: T cells, B-cell-depleted T cells, or PBMCs provided the cDNA or gDNA that served as material.

Study processing details: It was from reference gene primer amplification that nucleated cell counts were estimated. The protocol was immunoSEQ multiplex PCR, while the TCRdb copy is restricted to in-frame clones and leaves out a portion. That table supplies the V and J calls and clone size; D and trimming were determined from the DNA. This table has roughly 240,000 clones, around nine tenths appearing once. Sequenced material: peripheral blood. The receptor was isolated from an older woman who had recovered from COVID-19.

CDR3 DNA sequence: TGTGCCTCCAATCTGGCAGGGAAGGGATACTACGAGCAGTACTTC. Its translation is CASNLAGKGYYEQYF. V gene TRBV2 combines with J gene TRBJ2-7; perhaps TRBD1 as D (5 bases). Trimming stripped 11 bases from V and 3 bases from J, with 23 bases between. The germline gives CDR1 SNHLY, CDR2 FYNNEI. This CDR3 is built from 15 residues.